This T cell receptor (beta chain) is drawn from a study of shared clonotypes between healthy human individuals. Notes on the study in general: Naive CD4 clonotypes were shared across a handful of donors at about 5%.

Caucasian adults residing in Nashville, Tennessee made up all the donors. Into CD45RA+ naive and CD45RA-negative memory subsets, the CD4+ cells were split. V lost 2 bases and J 4 bases, leaving 16 bases between the germline ends. There are 15 residues in the CDR3. Germline V CDR1 and CDR2: SGDLS, YYNGEE. TCRdb's copy holds only in-frame clones and misses some; the assay was immunoSEQ multiplex PCR. The sample shows about 710,000 clones, 72% of them seen only once. Concerning this clone: Its antigen is as yet unknown.

The TCR was taken from a woman aged 25 to 45 in good health. V gene TRBV9 combines with J gene TRBJ2-7; a possible D gene is TRBD1 (6 bases). Sample: memory CD4+ T cells sorted from blood. The subset was: CD45RA-negative fraction. Written as DNA, the CDR3 is TGTGCCAGCAGCGTCGGACAGCCAGACCTTTACGAGCAGTACTTC. Translation: CASSVGQPDLYEQYF. The entire variable domain, with the rest obtained from reference TRBV9 and TRBJ2-7, is as follows: DSGVTQTPKHLITATGQRVTLRCSPRSGDLSVYWYQQSLDQGLQFLIQYYNGEERAKGNILERFSAQQFPDLHSELNLSSLELGDSALYFCASSVGQPDLYEQYFGPGTRLTVT.